Ten or more counts support the clone carrying this T cell receptor beta chain. These data come from a study of T cells after yellow fever vaccination. V lost 5 bases and J lost 7, with 12 bases in between. The CDR3 consists of 12 residues. Germline V gives CDR1 GTSNPN, CDR2 SVGIG (reference sequence). TCRdb reanalysed the 5' RACE reads using MiXCR and keeps one entry per CDR3 protein. Among 300,000 to 400,000 distinct CDR3 sequences listed, about 6% were seen once. The rearrangement uses TRBV30 and TRBJ1-5; no clear D gene. The source of this sequence is a man aged 25 to 45 who received the YFV17D yellow fever vaccine. Sequenced here: PBMCs, sampled 5 days after the yellow fever booster vaccination. This CDR3 is CAWSSHGQPQHF. As DNA, the CDR3 is TGTGCCTGGTCCTCCCATGGGCAGCCCCAGCATTTT. The full variable domain, completed using reference TRBV30 and TRBJ1-5, is SQTIHQWPATLVQPVGSPLSLECTVEGTSNPNLYWYRQAAGRGLQLLFYSVGIGQISSEVPQNLSASRPQDRQFILSSKKLLLSDSGFYLCAWSSHGQPQHFGDGTRLSIL.